This T cell receptor (beta chain) was sequenced during a study of Ad26.COV2.S vaccination and SARS-CoV-2 variants. Study-wide findings and caveats: Placebo recipients had lower spike-specific TCR breadth than vaccine recipients. The analyses of TCR breadth and depth may have understated the size of total T cell responses.

The treatment: some 20 received Ad26.COV2.S at low or high dose, single or two shots; roughly five received placebo; per-sample allocation not given. Sample collection was performed on day 63 after the first vaccine or placebo injection. Sequenced by immunoSEQ multiplex PCR; TCRdb stores in-frame clones only, minus some. The data show around 300,000 clones, about 88% seen once. The CDR3 length is 13 residues. Looked up from germline, CDR1 is MNHEY and CDR2 is SVGAGI. V lost 6 bases and J 9 bases, leaving 12 bases between the germline ends. With respect to this clone: Its antigen is not known.

The sequence was obtained from a person between 18 and 65 years old who received the Ad26.COV2.S COVID-19 vaccine or a placebo. The source material was peripheral blood, sampled in a trial of Ad26.COV2.S vaccine versus placebo. The chain employs TRBV6-5 and TRBJ1-6, with a possible D match to TRBD1 (5 bases). The CDR3 region has the DNA TGTGCCAGCAGCCCAGGGAGGGGTTCACCCCTCCACTTT. Amino acids: CASSPGRGSPLHF.